What follows describes a single TCR beta chain. Its antigen is not identified. There are 14 residues in the CDR3. J lost 3 bases, V lost 3 bases, and 3 bases had no gene match. Germline-derived CDR1 and CDR2 are SGHRS and YFSETQ. Data came from immunoSEQ multiplex PCR; TCRdb stores just in-frame clones and leaves some out. The data contain around 450,000 clones, about 93% of them seen just once; the ten biggest clones take up more than 10%. This entry comes from a study of Ad26.COV2.S vaccination and SARS-CoV-2 variants. Study background: Within the COV1001 Ad26.COV2.S trial arm, the donor was enrolled.

The study, taken as a whole, reports: Vaccine recipients surpassed placebo recipients in spike-specific TCR breadth.

Treatment noted: roughly 18 received Ad26.COV2.S at low or high dose, single or two shots; 5 received placebo; per-sample allocation not given. Samples analyzed were those drawn on day 63 after the first vaccine or placebo injection. This adult donor, from Boston, was 18-55 years old. Vaccination employed an Ad26 vector expressing the Wuhan-strain SARS-CoV-2 spike. The material was peripheral blood, obtained in a trial of Ad26.COV2.S vaccine versus placebo. The sequence came from a person between 18 and 65 years old who received the Ad26.COV2.S COVID-19 vaccine or a placebo. This chain links TRBV5-1 with TRBJ2-7; the match to TRBD1 covers 10 bases. CDR3: CASSSRTGGYEQYF. The CDR3 coding sequence is TGCGCCAGCAGCTCAAGGACAGGGGGCTACGAGCAGTACTTC. Full variable domain (remainder filled in from reference TRBV5-1 and TRBJ2-7): KAGVTQTPRYLIKTRGQQVTLSCSPISGHRSVSWYQQTPGQGLQFLFEYFSETQRNKGNFPGRFSGRQFSNSRSEMNVSTLELGDSALYLCASSSRTGGYEQYFGPGTRLTVT.